Each of the 8 T cell receptor beta chains below was sequenced from the same sample in a study of blood T cell repertoires in COVID-19. TCRdb's copy holds only in-frame clones and misses some; the assay was immunoSEQ multiplex PCR. The data hold some 290,000 clones, with around 90% observed a single time. Sequencing was done on a sample of peripheral blood. The receptors were gathered from a woman between 50 and 59 years old who had recovered from COVID-19.

The chain uses TRBV6-2 or TRBV6-3 and TRBJ1-5; the D gene is possibly TRBD1 (5 bases). CDR3 length: 16 amino acids. Trimming shortened V by 2 bases and J by 4 bases, and 15 bases separated the two germline ends. Germline CDR1 reads MNHEY; CDR2 reads SVGEGT. CDR3: CASSYPTSKGNQPQHF. CDR3 DNA: TGTGCCAGCAGTTACCCCACAAGCAAGGGGAATCAGCCCCAGCATTTT.

CDR3 residues: CASRRHRGQGLWSETEAFF. The DNA of the CDR3 is TGTGCAAGTCGCCGTCACAGGGGACAGGGTTTATGGAGTGAAACTGAAGCTTTCTTT. This chain uses TRBV12-2 with TRBJ1-1; the table's D call of TRBD1 was not tested on the DNA. TRBV12-2 is recorded as a pseudogene. This CDR3 has 19 residues.

V is TRBV25-1 and J is TRBJ2-5; TRBD2 matches 7 bases. The CDR3 spans 14 residues. The trim removed 5 bases at V and 5 bases at J, leaving 8 bases unmatched. Germline CDR1 reads MGHDK; CDR2 reads SYGVNS. The CDR3 here is CASSLSGAYETQYF. The CDR3 region has the DNA TGTGCCAGCAGTCTGAGCGGGGCTTATGAGACCCAGTACTTC.

The chain recombines TRBV4-3 with TRBJ2-1, with a weak D call TRBD2 (6 bases). CDR1 LGHNA and CDR2 YSLEER come from the germline V gene. The CDR3 runs 16 residues. V was cut by 0 bases and J by 8 bases, with 17 bases left in between. The CDR3 region has the DNA TGCGCCAGCAGCCAAGATCCCGGCGGGGCTAGGCATGAGCAGTTCTTC. It is translated as CASSQDPGGARHEQFF.

The V gene is TRBV19, the J gene TRBJ2-1, with 7 bases fitting TRBD2. Germline V lookup: CDR1 LNHDA, CDR2 SQIVND (reference sequence). V was clipped by 1 base and J by 7 bases; unmatched bases: 4. CDR3 length equals 14 residues. The DNA of the CDR3 is TGTGCCAGTAGTATAGGGCTAGCGGTGAATGAGCAGTTCTTC. Its protein is CASSIGLAVNEQFF.

The V gene is TRBV7-2, the J gene TRBJ2-7; D is undetermined. Germline CDR1 and CDR2: SGHTA and FQGNSA. Trimming cost V 5 bases and J 6 bases, with 11 bases left between them. The CDR3 has 12 residues. CDR3 protein: CASSLVSFEQYF. In DNA, the CDR3 is TGTGCCAGCAGCCTCGTTTCTTTCGAGCAGTACTTC.

CDR3 sequence: CASSPQGGYEFF. As DNA, the CDR3 is TGTGCCAGTAGTCCTCAGGGGGGATACGAGTTCTTC. The chain employs TRBV19 and TRBJ2-1, with D possibly matching TRBD1 (7 bases). This CDR3 contains 12 residues. The ends were cut back, 5 bases at V and 14 bases at J, with 16 bases in the middle. Germline CDR1 reads LNHDA; CDR2 reads SQIVND (reference sequence).

The chain uses TRBV27 and TRBJ1-1, with TRBD1 identical over 7 bases. This CDR3 is 19 amino acids long. V shed 5 bases and J 2 bases; nucleotides not matched to a gene: 20. CDR1 is MNHEY and CDR2 is SMNVEV in the germline V gene (reference sequence). The CDR3: CASSTHPTGLADGNTEAFF. Here the CDR3 DNA reads TGTGCCAGCAGTACTCACCCGACAGGGCTGGCCGATGGCAACACTGAAGCTTTCTTT.